This paragraph covers one TCR beta chain sequence. The data stem from a study of Ad26.COV2.S vaccination and SARS-CoV-2 variants. Turning to the study itself: Dosing was one shot or two shots 56 days apart.

Treatment here: around 19 received Ad26.COV2.S at low or high dose, single or two shots; about 5 received placebo; per-sample allocation not given. Sampling happened 63 days after the first vaccine or placebo injection. An adult aged 18-55 years in Boston served as the donor. Wuhan-strain spike was delivered by a replication-incompetent Ad26 vector. Trimming removed 0 bases from V and 6 bases from J, with 9 bases in between. The CDR3 totals 14 residues. The V gene's germline CDR1 is SGHVS and CDR2 FQNEAQ. This table comes from immunoSEQ multiplex PCR, and its TCRdb copy is limited to in-frame clones, with some not included. The sample has about 350,000 clones; around nine tenths are singletons.

The TCR comes from a person between 18 and 60 years old who received the Ad26.COV2.S COVID-19 vaccine or a placebo. The J gene is TRBJ2-1, the V gene TRBV7-8; D is perhaps TRBD2 (5 bases). This specimen was peripheral blood, taken in a trial of Ad26.COV2.S vaccine versus placebo. The CDR3 DNA sequence: TGTGCCAGCAGCTTAGCGGGAGTCCCCAATGAGCAGTTCTTC. Protein: CASSLAGVPNEQFF.